The next 3 T cell receptor beta chains were all read from a single sample in a study of identical twins. TCRdb processed the 5' RACE reads anew with MiXCR; each CDR3 protein has one entry. Of about 300,000 distinct CDR3 sequences listed, roughly an eighth are singletons. The data also belong to a second study, concerning yellow fever vaccine responses in identical twins.

Sequencing was performed on CD8+ T cells sorted from blood. The receptor set was obtained from a woman aged 18-29 years in good health.

This clonotype was detected a few times. The chain combines TRBV6-5 with TRBJ2-7; the match to TRBD2 covers 7 bases. The length of the CDR3 is 16 residues. Germline-derived CDR1 and CDR2 are MNHEY and SVGAGI. V shed 0 bases and J 3 bases; nucleotides not matched to a gene: 8. CDR3 in amino acids: CASSYSYPAGIYEQYF. DNA for the CDR3: TGTGCCAGCAGTTACTCGTATCCAGCGGGGATCTACGAGCAGTACTTC.

V is TRBV7-9 and J is TRBJ1-1; D is unresolved. Trimming took 1 base from V and 8 from J, leaving 5 bases between them. CDR1 and CDR2 from the germline V gene are SEHNR and FQNEAQ (reference sequence). The CDR3 contains 11 residues. The CDR3 DNA sequence: TGTGCCAGCAGCTTAGGCAGGGAAGCTTTCTTT. Residues: CASSLGREAFF.

This clonotype was seen only a few times. CDR3 DNA sequence: TGTGCCAGCAGTGTCCGCGGGACGGCAGCGCGTGAGCAGTTCTTC. This translates into CASSVRGTAAREQFF. This sequence joins TRBV27 and TRBJ2-1; the D gene is possibly TRBD2 (6 bases). This CDR3 spans 15 amino acids. In germline, CDR1 is MNHEY, CDR2 SMNVEV (reference sequence). V was cut by 5 bases and J by 9 bases, with 20 bases left in between.